The sequence of this T cell receptor beta chain was determined in a study of cytomegalovirus exposure and HLA in healthy donors. Study-wide background: HLA-typed donors were the source of 83 million or so unique TCRs held in an early data release. General study points: Within an earlier analysis, most TCR beta V segments proved productive either about 87% or about 30% of the time. Fewer N-insertions (relative to the roughly 670-donor mean) were reportedly seen in an Asian-associated ancestry cluster in a later analysis.

As regards this clone: Its antigen is undetermined.

Amplification used 60 Vbeta primers and 13 Jbeta primers. The repertoire was sequenced with immunoSEQ multiplex PCR; TCRdb's copy has only in-frame clones and lacks some. The sample shows 220,000 or so clones, 75% of them seen only once. Trimming pared 4 bases from V and 5 bases from J, leaving 20 bases between. The CDR3 runs 17 residues. The V gene's germline CDR1 is SGHDN and CDR2 FVKESK. The TCR was taken from a woman aged 30 to 39 in good health and CMV-seronegative. Sequencing used PBMCs. The chain has TRBV14 and TRBJ2-2, with TRBD1 as a possible D gene (5 bases). CDR3 amino acids: CASSPANQGFGTGELFF. Written as DNA, the CDR3 is TGTGCCAGCAGCCCGGCAAATCAGGGTTTCGGGACCGGGGAGCTGTTTTTT.